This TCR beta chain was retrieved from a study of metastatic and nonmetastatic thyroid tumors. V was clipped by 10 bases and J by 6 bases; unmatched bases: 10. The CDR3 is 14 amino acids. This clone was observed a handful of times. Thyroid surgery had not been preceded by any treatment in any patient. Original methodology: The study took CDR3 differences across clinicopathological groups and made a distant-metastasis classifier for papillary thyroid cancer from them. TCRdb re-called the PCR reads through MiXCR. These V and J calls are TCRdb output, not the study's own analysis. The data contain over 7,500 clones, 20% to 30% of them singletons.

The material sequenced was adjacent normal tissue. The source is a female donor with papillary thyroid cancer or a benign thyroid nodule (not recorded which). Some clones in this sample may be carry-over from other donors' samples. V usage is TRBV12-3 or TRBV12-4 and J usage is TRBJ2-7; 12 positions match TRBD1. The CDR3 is CAISRDRGQVEQYF. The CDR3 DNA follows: TGTGCCATCAGCCGGGACAGGGGGCAGGTCGAGCAGTACTTC.